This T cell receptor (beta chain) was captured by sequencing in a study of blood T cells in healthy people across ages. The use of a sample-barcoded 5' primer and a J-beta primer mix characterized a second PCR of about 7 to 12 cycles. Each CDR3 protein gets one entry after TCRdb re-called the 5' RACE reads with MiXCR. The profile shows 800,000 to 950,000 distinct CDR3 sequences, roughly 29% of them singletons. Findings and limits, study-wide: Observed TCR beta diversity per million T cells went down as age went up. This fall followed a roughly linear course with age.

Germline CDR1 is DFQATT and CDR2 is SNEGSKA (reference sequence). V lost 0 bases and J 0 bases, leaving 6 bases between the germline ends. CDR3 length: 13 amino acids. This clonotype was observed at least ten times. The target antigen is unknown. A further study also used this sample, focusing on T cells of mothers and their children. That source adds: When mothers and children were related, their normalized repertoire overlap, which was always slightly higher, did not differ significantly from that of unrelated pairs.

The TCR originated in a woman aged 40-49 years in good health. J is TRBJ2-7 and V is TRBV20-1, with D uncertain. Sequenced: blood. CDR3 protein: CSARETFSYEQYF. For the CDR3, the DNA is TGCAGTGCTAGAGAGACTTTCTCCTACGAGCAGTACTTC.